This T cell receptor (beta chain) was captured by sequencing in a study of response to subunit inactivated influenza vaccine. This clonotype was seen ten or more times. TCRdb recomputed calls from the RT-PCR reads with MiXCR, one row per CDR3 protein. The table records almost 600,000 distinct CDR3 sequences, roughly 15% of them present only once. V shed 3 bases and J shed 2 bases, with 8 bases lying between them. Germline V gene lookup returns CDR1 SQVTM and CDR2 ANQGSEA. This CDR3 contains 12 residues. The TCR comes from a man aged 45 to 65 who received an inactivated influenza vaccine. The sample consisted of PBMCs from blood, taken about 11 days after vaccination. The chain joins TRBV29-1 to TRBJ2-7; unclear D gene. The CDR3, as DNA: TGCAGCGTTGAGGGCTCTACCTACGAGCAGTACTTC. Encoded protein: CSVEGSTYEQYF.